A selection of T cell receptor beta chains follows, all from one sample in a study of T-cell memory formation after mild COVID-19. TCRdb analysed the 5' RACE reads with MiXCR anew, one entry per CDR3 protein. The data contain around 90,000 distinct CDR3 sequences, 13% of them singletons. Sequencing was carried out using PBMCs or a T cell subset sorted from them (not recorded which). These receptors all stem from an adult woman who had mild COVID-19 (a few samples of this study predate the infection). Cell type and time point are not known. The CDR3 runs from the conserved cysteine through the conserved F or W. D genes are given only for firm matches. Expanded clones get a size class; other rows say once, few or many, or leave the size out.

size,D,J,V,CDR3,DNA
NA,TRBD1,TRBJ2-1,TRBV18,CASSPDRGNQNNEQFF,TGTGCCAGCTCTCCCGACAGGGGTAATCAGAACAATGAGCAGTTCTTC
few,NA,TRBJ2-7,TRBV13,CASRSGASSYEQYF,TGTGCCAGCAGGTCGGGGGCGAGCTCCTACGAGCAGTACTTC
few,NA,TRBJ2-1,TRBV7-3,CASSQVGNEQFF,TGTGCCAGCAGTCAAGTAGGTAATGAGCAGTTCTTC
NA,TRBD2,TRBJ2-7,TRBV2,CASSEYTSGGAYYEQYF,TGTGCCAGCAGTGAATACACTAGCGGGGGGGCTTACTACGAGCAGTACTTC
many,TRBD1,TRBJ2-1,TRBV7-6,CASSFLGDSAYNEQFF,TGTGCCAGCAGCTTCTTGGGGGACAGTGCCTACAATGAGCAGTTCTTC
NA,NA,TRBJ2-5,TRBV10-3,CAISEPSLGSRETQYF,TGTGCCATCAGCGAGCCTAGCCTGGGGAGTCGAGAGACCCAGTACTTC
few,TRBD2,TRBJ2-1,TRBV5-1,CASSLGSGTYNEQFF,TGCGCCAGCAGCTTGGGTAGCGGGACCTACAATGAGCAGTTCTTC
NA,NA,TRBJ2-1,TRBV29-1,CSVGGQIYNEQFF,TGCAGCGTTGGAGGACAGATTTACAATGAGCAGTTCTTC
NA,NA,TRBJ1-5,TRBV20-1,CSAADSRYSNQPQHF,TGCAGTGCCGCCGACAGCCGGTATAGCAATCAGCCCCAGCATTTT
few,NA,TRBJ1-1,TRBV6-5,CASSYQLVNTEAFF,TGTGCCAGCAGTTACCAACTTGTGAACACTGAAGCTTTCTTT
NA,NA,TRBJ2-7,TRBV7-6,CASRPRGEAYEKYF,TGTGCCAGCAGGCCCAGGGGGGAAGCCTACGAGAAGTACTTC
NA,TRBD1,TRBJ1-2,TRBV29-1,CSVDRGYGYTF,TGCAGCGTTGACAGGGGGTATGGCTACACCTTC
NA,TRBD1,TRBJ2-5,TRBV2,CASRGPDRTNQETQYF,TGTGCCAGCCGGGGACCGGACAGGACCAACCAAGAGACCCAGTACTTC
few,NA,TRBJ2-1,TRBV7-9,CASSLELSNEQFF,TGTGCCAGCAGCTTGGAACTGAGCAATGAGCAGTTCTTC
NA,NA,TRBJ1-5,TRBV30,CAWSPLGDYSNQPQHF,TGTGCCTGGAGTCCCTTGGGGGATTATAGCAATCAGCCCCAGCATTTT
NA,TRBD2,TRBJ2-1,TRBV18,CASSLYQREGRFEQFF,TGTGCCAGCTCACTCTACCAGCGGGAGGGCCGATTTGAGCAGTTCTTC
few,NA,TRBJ1-2,TRBV29-1,CSALKGGDYGYTF,TGCAGCGCCCTAAAGGGGGGGGATTATGGCTACACCTTC
NA,NA,TRBJ2-1,TRBV30,CAWSGQNYNEQFF,TGTGCCTGGAGTGGACAAAACTACAATGAGCAGTTCTTC
NA,TRBD2,TRBJ2-7,TRBV27,CASSRWTSGSWPYEQYF,TGTGCCAGCAGTCGGTGGACTAGCGGGAGCTGGCCCTACGAGCAGTACTTC
few,NA,TRBJ2-1,TRBV20-1,CSARTDPLPYNEQFF,TGCAGTGCTAGGACAGATCCACTTCCCTACAATGAGCAGTTCTTC
few,TRBD2,TRBJ2-7,TRBV5-1,CASSLTGLAGYEQYF,TGCGCCAGCAGCCTAACGGGACTAGCGGGGTACGAGCAGTACTTC
many,TRBD1,TRBJ2-7,TRBV4-3,CASSPDRGASYEQYF,TGCGCCAGCAGCCCAGACAGGGGGGCCTCCTACGAGCAGTACTTC
NA,TRBD1,TRBJ2-1,TRBV24-1,CATSDVRDRAHEQFF,TGTGCCACCAGTGATGTCCGGGACAGGGCCCATGAGCAGTTCTTC